These 8 T cell receptor beta chains originate from one sample sequenced in a study of blood T cells in healthy people across ages. With a J-beta primer mix and a sample-barcoded 5' primer, a second PCR ran about 6 to 11 cycles. TCRdb reprocessed the 5' RACE reads via MiXCR and lists one record per CDR3 protein. The table shows 1.5 million to 2 million distinct CDR3 sequences, with roughly 27% occurring only once. The specimen was blood. These receptors came from a woman younger than 45 in good health.

The chain joins TRBV7-6 to TRBJ2-5; D could derive from TRBD1 or TRBD2 (5 bases each). CDR3 length: 15 residues. CDR1 SGHVS and CDR2 FNYEAQ come from the germline V gene. The V and J ends lost 5 bases and 4 bases respectively, with 17 bases between them. CDR3 sequence: CASSRGGLVGETQYF. CDR3 in DNA: TGTGCCAGCAGCAGGGGCGGGCTAGTAGGAGAGACCCAGTACTTC.

The chain is built from TRBV20-1 and TRBJ2-3; 10 positions agree with TRBD2. Germline values: CDR1 DFQATT, CDR2 SNEGSKA (reference sequence). The CDR3 runs 14 residues. V gave up 5 bases and J gave up 2 bases; unmatched junction bases: 4. Here the CDR3 DNA reads TGCAGTGCTTTTAGCGGGAGGCTCACAGATACGCAGTATTTT. It codes for CSAFSGRLTDTQYF.

This clonotype was seen repeatedly, ten times or more. The genes are TRBV4-1 and TRBJ2-7; 7 bases are shared with TRBD1. Germline CDR1 MGHRA, CDR2 YSYEKL. The CDR3 totals 18 residues. V gave up 2 bases and J gave up 2 bases; unmatched junction bases: 15. DNA for the CDR3: TGCGCCAGCAGCCAATTCCCTTCCCCGACAGGGTTGACCTACGAGCAGTACTTC. It yields the protein CASSQFPSPTGLTYEQYF.

The chain joins TRBV7-2 to TRBJ2-5, with D uncertain. The CDR3 length is 16 residues. Trimming took 2 bases from V and 5 from J, leaving 18 bases between them. CDR1 and CDR2 (germline): SGHTA, FQGNSA. The CDR3 sequence is CASSLSISGVRETQYF. CDR3 sequence (DNA): TGTGCCAGCAGCTTATCGATTTCGGGTGTTCGGGAGACCCAGTACTTC.

The rearrangement links TRBV10-2 to TRBJ2-5; 7 bases match TRBD1. The last part of the DNA fits TRBJ2-4 better; the J call may be wrong. The CDR3 spans 13 residues. Germline V gives CDR1 WSHSY, CDR2 SAAADI. The CDR3 loop is CASRGQPWDIQYF. The CDR3, as DNA: TGCGCCAGCAGGGGACAGCCTTGGGACATTCAGTACTTC.

The table lists this clonotype with many counts. The chain joins TRBV7-6 to TRBJ2-1, with a possible D match to TRBD2 (6 bases). CDR3 length: 11 residues. CDR1 and CDR2 from the germline V gene are SGHVS and FNYEAQ. V lost 5 bases and J lost 8, with 7 bases in between. Here the CDR3 DNA reads TGTGCCAGCAGCCCGGGGGATGAGCAGTTCTTC. This translates into CASSPGDEQFF.

This chain links TRBV25-1 with TRBJ1-1, with a possible D match to TRBD1 (5 bases). V was shortened by 4 bases and J by 3 bases, with 12 bases between the two germline ends. The CDR3 has 14 residues. Germline V CDR1 and CDR2: MGHDK, SYGVNS. CDR3 region: CASSAGLLDTEAFF. The CDR3 DNA sequence: TGTGCCAGCAGTGCGGGACTCTTGGACACTGAAGCTTTCTTT.

The chain is built from TRBV2 and TRBJ1-1; no clear D gene. The CDR3 consists of 14 residues. CDR1 is SNHLY and CDR2 is FYNNEI in the germline V gene. The germline V and J ends were trimmed by 1 base and 11 bases, with 17 bases remaining between them. The CDR3 region has the DNA TGTGCCAGCAGTGAAGAGGGAGGAGGGCGAAGGGCTTTCTTT. The encoded protein is CASSEEGGGRRAFF.